The clone carrying this T cell receptor (beta chain) occurred many times. Its antigen is unknown. The data stem from a study of vaccination effects on CD4 cells after COVID-19. The CDR3 spans 16 residues. Germline CDR1 and CDR2: KGHSH and LQKENI. V trimming: 0 bases; J trimming: 7 bases; junction bases outside the gene matches: 4. The data were produced by immunoSEQ multiplex PCR, yet TCRdb's version contains in-frame clones alone and is incomplete. Of more than 30,000 clones listed, roughly 62% are singletons. Antigen-specific CD4+ T cells expanded by the ViraFEST assay with viral peptide pools were then sequenced. An approximately 10-day culture period preceded the isolation of CD4+ T cells. Overall study results and limits: By a late point after vaccination, infection- and vaccine-induced clones had shrunk markedly through clonal contraction.

Sequencing used CD4+ T cells from PBMCs cultured with HCoV-229E spike peptides, obtained before COVID-19 vaccination. V is TRBV18 and J is TRBJ2-1; 12 bases fit TRBD2. The sequence came from a human donor who received a COVID-19 vaccine. The CDR3 nucleotides are TGTGCCAGCTCACCACCATCTAGCGGGGGGGCAAATGAGCAGTTCTTC. The encoded protein is CASSPPSSGGANEQFF.